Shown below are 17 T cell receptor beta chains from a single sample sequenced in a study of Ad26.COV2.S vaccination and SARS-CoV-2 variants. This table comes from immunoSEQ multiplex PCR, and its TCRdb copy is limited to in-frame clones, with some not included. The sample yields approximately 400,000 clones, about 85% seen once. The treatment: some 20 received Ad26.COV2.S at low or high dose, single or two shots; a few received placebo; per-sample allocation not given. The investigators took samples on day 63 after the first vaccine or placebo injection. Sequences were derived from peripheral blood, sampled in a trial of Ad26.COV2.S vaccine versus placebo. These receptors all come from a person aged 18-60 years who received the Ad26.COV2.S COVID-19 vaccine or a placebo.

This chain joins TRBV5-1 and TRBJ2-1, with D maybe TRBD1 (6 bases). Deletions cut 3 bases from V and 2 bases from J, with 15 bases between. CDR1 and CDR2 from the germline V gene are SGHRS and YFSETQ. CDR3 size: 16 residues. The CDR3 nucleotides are TGCGCCAGCAGCTCGTCGGGGCAGGGGACCTACAATGAGCAGTTCTTC. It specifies CASSSSGQGTYNEQFF.

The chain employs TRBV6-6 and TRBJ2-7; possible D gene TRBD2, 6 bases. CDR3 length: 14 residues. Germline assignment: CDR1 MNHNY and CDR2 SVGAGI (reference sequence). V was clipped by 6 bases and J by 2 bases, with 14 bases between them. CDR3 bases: TGTGCCAGCAGCCTCACGGGGGAGACCTACGAGCAGTACTTC. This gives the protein CASSLTGETYEQYF.

The CDR3 region is CAISVLRNTEAFF. The CDR3 DNA follows: TGTGCCATCAGTGTTCTCCGGAACACTGAAGCTTTCTTT. This rearrangement joins TRBV10-3 to TRBJ1-1; D uncertain. The CDR3 totals 13 residues. Trimming left V 4 bases short and J 1 base short, with 7 bases between. Germline V gene lookup returns CDR1 ENHRY and CDR2 SYGVKD.

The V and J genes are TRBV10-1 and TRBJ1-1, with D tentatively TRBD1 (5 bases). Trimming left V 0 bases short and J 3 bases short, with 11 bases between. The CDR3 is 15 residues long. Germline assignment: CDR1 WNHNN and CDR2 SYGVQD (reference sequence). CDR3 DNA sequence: TGCGCCAGCAGTGAGTCTATTGGGGGGGACACTGAAGCTTTCTTT. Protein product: CASSESIGGDTEAFF.

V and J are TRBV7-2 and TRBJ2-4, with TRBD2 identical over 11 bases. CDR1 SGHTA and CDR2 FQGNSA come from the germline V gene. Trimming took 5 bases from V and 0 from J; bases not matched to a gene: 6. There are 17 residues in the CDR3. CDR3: CASSPTSGGRAKNIQYF. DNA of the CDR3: TGTGCCAGCAGCCCCACTAGCGGGGGACGAGCCAAAAACATTCAGTACTTC.

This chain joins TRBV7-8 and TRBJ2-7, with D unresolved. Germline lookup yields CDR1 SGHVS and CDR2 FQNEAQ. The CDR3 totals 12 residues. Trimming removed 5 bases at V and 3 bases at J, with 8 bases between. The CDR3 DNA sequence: TGTGCCAGCAGCCCTATTCTCTACGAGCAGTACTTC. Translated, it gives CASSPILYEQYF.

The CDR3 bases are TGTGCCAGCAGCCTAACGGGACTTCCGCCTCGGGATCAGTTCTTC. This translates into CASSLTGLPPRDQFF. V is TRBV7-9 and J is TRBJ2-1, with D maybe TRBD2 (6 bases). From germline, CDR1 is SEHNR and CDR2 FQNEAQ (reference sequence). Trimming took 5 bases from V and 13 from J, leaving 24 bases between them. The CDR3 covers 15 residues.

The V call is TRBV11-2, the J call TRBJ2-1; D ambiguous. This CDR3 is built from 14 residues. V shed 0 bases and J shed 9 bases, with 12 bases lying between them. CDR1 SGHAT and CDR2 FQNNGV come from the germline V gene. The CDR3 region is CASSLDVLPGEQFF. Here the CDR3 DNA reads TGTGCCAGCAGCTTAGATGTCCTCCCCGGTGAGCAGTTCTTC. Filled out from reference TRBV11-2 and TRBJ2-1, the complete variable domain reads EAGVAQSPRYKIIEKRQSVAFWCNPISGHATLYWYQQILGQGPKLLIQFQNNGVVDDSQLPKDRFSAERLKGVDSTLKIQPAKLEDSAVYLCASSLDVLPGEQFFGPGTRLTVL.

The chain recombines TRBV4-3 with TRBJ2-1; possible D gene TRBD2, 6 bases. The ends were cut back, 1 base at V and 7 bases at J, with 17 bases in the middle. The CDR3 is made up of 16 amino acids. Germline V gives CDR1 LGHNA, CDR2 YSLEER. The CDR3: CASSQVLNSRENEQFF. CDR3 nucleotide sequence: TGCGCCAGCAGCCAAGTTCTGAACAGCCGGGAGAATGAGCAGTTCTTC.

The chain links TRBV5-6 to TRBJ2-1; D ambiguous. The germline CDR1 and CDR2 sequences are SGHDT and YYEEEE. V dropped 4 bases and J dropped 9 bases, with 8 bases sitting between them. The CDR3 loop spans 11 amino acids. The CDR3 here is CASSLITEQFF. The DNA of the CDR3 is TGTGCCAGCAGCCTCATCACTGAGCAGTTCTTC.

CDR3 nucleotide sequence: TGTGCCAGCAGCCAAAAGGGACTAGTAACGGAGGAGGGCTACGAGCAGTACTTC. It encodes CASSQKGLVTEEGYEQYF. J is TRBJ2-7 and V is TRBV3-1 (or the pseudogene TRBV3-2); 8 nucleotides line up with TRBD2. The germline V gene has CDR1 LGHDT and CDR2 YNNKEL (reference sequence). V lost 2 bases and J lost 3; bases outside the gene matches: 15. The CDR3 extends over 18 amino acids.

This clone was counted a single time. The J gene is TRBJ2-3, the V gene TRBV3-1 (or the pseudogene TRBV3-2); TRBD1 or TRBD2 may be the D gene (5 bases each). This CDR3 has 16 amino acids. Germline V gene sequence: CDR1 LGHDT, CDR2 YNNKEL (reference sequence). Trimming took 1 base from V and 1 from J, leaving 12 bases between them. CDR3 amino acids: CASSQGGGSGTDTQYF. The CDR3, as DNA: TGTGCCAGCAGCCAAGGGGGCGGGTCGGGCACAGATACGCAGTATTTT.

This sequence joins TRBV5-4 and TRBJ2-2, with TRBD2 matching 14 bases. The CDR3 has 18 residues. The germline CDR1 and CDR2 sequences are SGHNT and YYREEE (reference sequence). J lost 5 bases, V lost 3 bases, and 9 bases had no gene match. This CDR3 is CASSSSGLAGVVTGELFF. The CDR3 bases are TGTGCCAGCAGCTCGTCGGGACTAGCGGGAGTCGTGACCGGGGAGCTGTTTTTT. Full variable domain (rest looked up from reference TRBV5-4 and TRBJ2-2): ETGVTQSPTHLIKTRGQQVTLRCSSQSGHNTVSWYQQALGQGPQFIFQYYREEENGRGNFPPRFSGLQFPNYSSELNVNALELDDSALYLCASSSSGLAGVVTGELFFGEGSRLTVL.

DNA for the CDR3: TGTGCCTGGAGTGTACGGGGTGGAAACACCATATATTTT. Amino acid sequence: CAWSVRGGNTIYF. The chain carries TRBV30 and TRBJ1-3; no clear D gene. The CDR3 contains 13 residues. Germline-derived CDR1 and CDR2 are GTSNPN and SVGIG (reference sequence). V shed 0 bases and J shed 3 bases, with 6 bases lying between them.

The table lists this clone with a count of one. Written as DNA, the CDR3 is TGTGCCTGGGCCCTGGGGACAGGCGGTAACACCATATATTTT. Its translation: CAWALGTGGNTIYF. The V and J genes are TRBV30 and TRBJ1-3; 8 bases agree with TRBD1. The CDR3 consists of 14 residues. The trim removed 5 bases at V and 7 bases at J, leaving 10 bases unmatched. The germline CDR1 and CDR2 sequences are GTSNPN and SVGIG (reference sequence).

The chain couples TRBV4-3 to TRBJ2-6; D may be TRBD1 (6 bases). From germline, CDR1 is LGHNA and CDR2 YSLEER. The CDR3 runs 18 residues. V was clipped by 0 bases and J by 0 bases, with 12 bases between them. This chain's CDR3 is CASSQELQGSSGANVLTF. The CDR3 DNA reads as TGCGCCAGCAGCCAAGAGCTCCAGGGGAGCTCTGGGGCCAACGTCCTGACTTTC.

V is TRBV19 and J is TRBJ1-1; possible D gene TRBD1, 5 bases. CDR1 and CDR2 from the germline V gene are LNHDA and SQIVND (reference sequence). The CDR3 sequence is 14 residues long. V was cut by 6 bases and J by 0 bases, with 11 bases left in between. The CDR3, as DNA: TGTGCCAGTAGCGAACAGGACCTGAACACTGAAGCTTTCTTT. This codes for CASSEQDLNTEAFF.